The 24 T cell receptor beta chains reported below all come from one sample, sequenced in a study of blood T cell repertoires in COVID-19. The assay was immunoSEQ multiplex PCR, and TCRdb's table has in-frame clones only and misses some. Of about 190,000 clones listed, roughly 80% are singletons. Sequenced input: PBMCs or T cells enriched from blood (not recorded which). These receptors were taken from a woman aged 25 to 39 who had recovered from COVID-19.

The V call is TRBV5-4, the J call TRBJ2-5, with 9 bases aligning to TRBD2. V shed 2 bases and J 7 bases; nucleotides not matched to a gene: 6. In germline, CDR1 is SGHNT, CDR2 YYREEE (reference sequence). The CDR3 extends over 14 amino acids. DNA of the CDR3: TGTGCCAGCAGCTTTAGCGGGGGCCGGCCGACCCAGTACTTC. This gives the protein CASSFSGGRPTQYF. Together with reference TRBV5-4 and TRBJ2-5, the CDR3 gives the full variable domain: ETGVTQSPTHLIKTRGQQVTLRCSSQSGHNTVSWYQQALGQGPQFIFQYYREEENGRGNFPPRFSGLQFPNYSSELNVNALELDDSALYLCASSFSGGRPTQYFGPGTRLLVL.

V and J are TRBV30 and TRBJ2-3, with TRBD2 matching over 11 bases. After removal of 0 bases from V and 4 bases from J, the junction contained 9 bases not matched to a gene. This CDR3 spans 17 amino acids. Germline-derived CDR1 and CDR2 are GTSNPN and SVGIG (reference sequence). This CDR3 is CAWSVGKIAGGSDTQYF. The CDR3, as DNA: TGTGCCTGGAGTGTAGGGAAAATAGCGGGAGGGTCAGATACGCAGTATTTT.

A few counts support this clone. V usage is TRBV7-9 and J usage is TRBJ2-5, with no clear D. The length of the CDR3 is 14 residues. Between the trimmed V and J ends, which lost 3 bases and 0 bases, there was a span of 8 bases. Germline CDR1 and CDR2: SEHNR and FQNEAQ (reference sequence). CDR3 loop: CASSFFPNQETQYF. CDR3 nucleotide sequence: TGTGCCAGCAGCTTTTTCCCAAACCAAGAGACCCAGTACTTC.

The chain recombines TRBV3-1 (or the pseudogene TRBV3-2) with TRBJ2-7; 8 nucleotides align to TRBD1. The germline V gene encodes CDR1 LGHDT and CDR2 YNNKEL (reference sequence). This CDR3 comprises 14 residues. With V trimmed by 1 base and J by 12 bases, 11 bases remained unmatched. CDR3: CASSQGPQTGAPYF. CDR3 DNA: TGTGCCAGCAGCCAAGGCCCCCAGACAGGGGCACCGTACTTC.

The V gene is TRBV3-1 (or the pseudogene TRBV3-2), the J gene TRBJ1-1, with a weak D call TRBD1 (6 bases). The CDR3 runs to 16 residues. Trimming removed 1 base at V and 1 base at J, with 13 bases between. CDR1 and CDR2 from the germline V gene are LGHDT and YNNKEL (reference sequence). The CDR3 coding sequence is TGTGCCAGCAGCCAAGGGGTTGGCAGGGGGAACACTGAAGCTTTCTTT. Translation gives CASSQGVGRGNTEAFF.

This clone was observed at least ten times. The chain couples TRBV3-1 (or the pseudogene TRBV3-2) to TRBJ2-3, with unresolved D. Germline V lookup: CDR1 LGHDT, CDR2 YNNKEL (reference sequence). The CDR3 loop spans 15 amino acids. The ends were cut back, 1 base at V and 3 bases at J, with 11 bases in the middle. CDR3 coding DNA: TGTGCCAGCAGCCAAGGCAGTCCAGATACAGATACGCAGTATTTT. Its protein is CASSQGSPDTDTQYF.

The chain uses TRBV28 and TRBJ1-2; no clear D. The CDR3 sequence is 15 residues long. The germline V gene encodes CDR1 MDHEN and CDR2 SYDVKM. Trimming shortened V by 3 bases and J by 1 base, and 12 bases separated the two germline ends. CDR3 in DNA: TGTGCCAGCAGTTTCCCGCGGGGAGTTAACTATGGCTACACCTTC. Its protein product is CASSFPRGVNYGYTF.

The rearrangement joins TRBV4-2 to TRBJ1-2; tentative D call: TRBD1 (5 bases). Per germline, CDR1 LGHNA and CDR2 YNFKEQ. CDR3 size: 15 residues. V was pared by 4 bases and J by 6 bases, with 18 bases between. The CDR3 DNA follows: TGTGCCAGCAGCCCAGAGGACACCCCTATCCATGGCTACACCTTC. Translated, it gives CASSPEDTPIHGYTF.

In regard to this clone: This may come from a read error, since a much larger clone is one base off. The CDR3 nucleotides read TGTGCCAGTAAATCGGGGGGTGGCACAGATATGCAGTATTTT. This codes for CASKSGGGTDMQYF. V usage is TRBV19 and J usage is TRBJ2-3, with 7 bases lining up with TRBD2. Germline loops: CDR1 LNHDA, CDR2 SQIVND (reference sequence). The length of the CDR3 is 14 residues.

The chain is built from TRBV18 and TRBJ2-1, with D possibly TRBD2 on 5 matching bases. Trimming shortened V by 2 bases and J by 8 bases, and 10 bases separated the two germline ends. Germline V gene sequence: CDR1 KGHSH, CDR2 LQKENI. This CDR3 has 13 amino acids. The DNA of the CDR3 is TGTGCCAGCTCACCATATCCGGGATATGAGCAGTTCTTC. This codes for CASSPYPGYEQFF.

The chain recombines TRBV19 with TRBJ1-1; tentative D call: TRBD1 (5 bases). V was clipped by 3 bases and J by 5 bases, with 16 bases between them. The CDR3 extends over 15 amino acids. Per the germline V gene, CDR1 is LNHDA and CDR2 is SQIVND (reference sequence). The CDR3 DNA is TGTGCCAGTAGTATGCAATTCAGGGTGTGGACTGAAGCTTTCTTT. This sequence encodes CASSMQFRVWTEAFF.

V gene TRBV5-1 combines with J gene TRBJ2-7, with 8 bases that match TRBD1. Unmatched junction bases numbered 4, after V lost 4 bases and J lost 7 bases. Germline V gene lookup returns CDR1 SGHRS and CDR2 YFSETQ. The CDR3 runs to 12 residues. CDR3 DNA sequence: TGCGCCAGCAGCGGACAGGGAGATGAGCAGTACTTC. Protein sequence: CASSGQGDEQYF.

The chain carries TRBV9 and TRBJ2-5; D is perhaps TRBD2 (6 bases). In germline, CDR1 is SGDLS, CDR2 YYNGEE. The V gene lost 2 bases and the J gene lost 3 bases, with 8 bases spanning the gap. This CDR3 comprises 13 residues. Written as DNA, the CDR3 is TGTGCCAGCAGCGTTGGGGGGAAAGAGACCCAGTACTTC. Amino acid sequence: CASSVGGKETQYF.

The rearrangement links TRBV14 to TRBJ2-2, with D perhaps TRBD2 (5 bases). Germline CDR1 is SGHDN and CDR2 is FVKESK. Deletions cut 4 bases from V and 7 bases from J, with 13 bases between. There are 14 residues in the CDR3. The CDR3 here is CASSPWTRHGELFF. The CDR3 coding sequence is TGTGCCAGCAGCCCCTGGACTCGACACGGGGAGCTGTTTTTT.

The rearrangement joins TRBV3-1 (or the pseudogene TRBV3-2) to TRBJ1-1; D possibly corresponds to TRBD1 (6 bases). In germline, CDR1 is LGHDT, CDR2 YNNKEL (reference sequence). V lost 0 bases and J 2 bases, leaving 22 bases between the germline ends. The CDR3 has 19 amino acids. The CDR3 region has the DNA TGTGCCAGCAGCCAAGAGCTTTACAGGGATCCTCGTATAAACACTGAAGCTTTCTTT. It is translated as CASSQELYRDPRINTEAFF.

The CDR3 spells CASSTRRSNQPQHF. DNA of the CDR3: TGTGCCAGCAGCACCCGCCGGAGCAATCAGCCCCAGCATTTT. The genes are TRBV11-3 and TRBJ1-5; D gene unclear. CDR1 and CDR2 from the germline V gene are SGHNT and YENEEA. V shed 5 bases and J shed 1 base, with 9 bases lying between them. The CDR3 is 14 amino acids.

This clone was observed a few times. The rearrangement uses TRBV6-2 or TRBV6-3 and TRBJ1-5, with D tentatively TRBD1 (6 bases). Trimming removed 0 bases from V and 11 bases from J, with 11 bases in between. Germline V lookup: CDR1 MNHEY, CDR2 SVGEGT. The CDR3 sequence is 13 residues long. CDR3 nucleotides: TGTGCCAGCAGTTACTCGGGGGCTCGAGCCCAGCATTTT. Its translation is CASSYSGARAQHF.

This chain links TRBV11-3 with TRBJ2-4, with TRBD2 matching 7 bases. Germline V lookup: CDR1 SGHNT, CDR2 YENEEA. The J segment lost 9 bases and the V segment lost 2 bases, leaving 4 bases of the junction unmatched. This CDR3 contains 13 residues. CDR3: CASSLRRGSIQYF. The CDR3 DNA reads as TGTGCCAGCAGCTTAAGGCGGGGGAGCATTCAGTACTTC.

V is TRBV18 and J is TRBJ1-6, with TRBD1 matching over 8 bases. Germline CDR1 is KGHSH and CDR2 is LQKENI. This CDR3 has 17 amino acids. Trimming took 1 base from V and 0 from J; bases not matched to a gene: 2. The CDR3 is CASSPLQGGSYNSPLHF. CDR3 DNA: TGTGCCAGCTCACCACTACAGGGGGGCTCCTATAATTCACCCCTCCACTTT.

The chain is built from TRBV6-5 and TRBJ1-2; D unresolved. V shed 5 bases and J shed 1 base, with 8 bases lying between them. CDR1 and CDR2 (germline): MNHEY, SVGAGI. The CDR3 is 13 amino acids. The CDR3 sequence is CASSLGINYGYTF. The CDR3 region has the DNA TGTGCCAGCAGTCTCGGGATTAACTATGGCTACACCTTC.

Here the CDR3 reads CASSSGRPGGFSNTGELFF. In DNA, the CDR3 is TGCGCCAGCAGCTCAGGGCGCCCAGGGGGCTTCTCAAACACCGGGGAGCTGTTTTTT. The J gene is TRBJ2-2, the V gene TRBV5-1, with 8 bases that match TRBD1. The germline V gene encodes CDR1 SGHRS and CDR2 YFSETQ. Germline trimming cut 3 bases from V and 2 bases from J; bases unmatched to any gene: 15. This CDR3 comprises 19 residues.

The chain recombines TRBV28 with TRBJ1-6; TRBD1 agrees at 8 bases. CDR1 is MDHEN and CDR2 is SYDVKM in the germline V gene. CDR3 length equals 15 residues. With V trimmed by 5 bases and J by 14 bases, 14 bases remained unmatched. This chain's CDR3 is CASSHAGTGFGTLHF. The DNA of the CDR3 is TGTGCCAGCAGTCATGCCGGGACAGGCTTCGGGACCCTCCACTTT.

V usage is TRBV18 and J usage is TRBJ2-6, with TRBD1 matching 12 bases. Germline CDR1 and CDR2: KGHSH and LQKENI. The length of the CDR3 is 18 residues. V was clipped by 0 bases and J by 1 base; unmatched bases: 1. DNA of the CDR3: TGTGCCAGCTCACCACCGGGACAGGGGGCTTCTGGGGCCAACGTCCTGACTTTC. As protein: CASSPPGQGASGANVLTF.

This CDR3 is CASRPGLVINEQFF. DNA of the CDR3: TGCGCCAGCAGGCCGGGACTTGTTATAAATGAGCAGTTCTTC. The rearrangement joins TRBV5-1 to TRBJ2-1; tentative D call: TRBD2 (6 bases). V lost 5 bases and J lost 7, with 16 bases in between. The CDR3 length is 14 residues. Looked up from germline, CDR1 is SGHRS and CDR2 is YFSETQ.